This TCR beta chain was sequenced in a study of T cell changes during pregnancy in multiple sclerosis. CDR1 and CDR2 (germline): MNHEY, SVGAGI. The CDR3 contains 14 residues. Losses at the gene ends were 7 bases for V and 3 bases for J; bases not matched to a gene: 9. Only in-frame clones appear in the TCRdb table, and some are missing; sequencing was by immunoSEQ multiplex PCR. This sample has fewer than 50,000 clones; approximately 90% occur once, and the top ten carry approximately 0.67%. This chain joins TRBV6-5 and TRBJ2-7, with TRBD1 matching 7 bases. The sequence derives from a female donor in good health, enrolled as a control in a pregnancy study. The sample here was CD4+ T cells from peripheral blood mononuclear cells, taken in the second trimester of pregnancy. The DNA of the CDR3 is TGTGCCAGCAATTTACAGGGGCGAAGCTACGAGCAGTACTTC. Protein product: CASNLQGRSYEQYF.